This T cell receptor (beta chain) was captured by sequencing in a study of cytomegalovirus exposure and HLA in healthy donors. Study-level results: A later analysis linked a missense variant in DCLRE1C to the trimming of TCR beta V and J genes.

It was with 60 Vbeta and 13 Jbeta primers that the PCR ran. Sequencing used immunoSEQ multiplex PCR; TCRdb keeps in-frame clones, though not all of them. This table holds 150,000 to 200,000 clones, just under 80% found once. On this clone: The antigen is unknown.

This CDR3 region has 14 residues. Per the germline V gene, CDR1 is KGHSH and CDR2 is LQKENI. V was trimmed by 6 bases and J by 4 bases, leaving 15 bases between them. The chain employs TRBV18 and TRBJ1-2; weak D call: TRBD1 (6 bases). Source material: PBMCs. This sequence originates from a man aged 18 to 35 in good health and CMV-seropositive. The CDR3 DNA sequence: TGTGCCAGCTCCCCGAGTCAGGGGTCCTATGGCTACACCTTC. Protein product: CASSPSQGSYGYTF.